This entry is about one T cell receptor beta chain. Generated by immunoSEQ multiplex PCR, the TCRdb table keeps only in-frame clones and is missing some. This table has fewer than 120,000 clones, roughly 85% appearing once. This specimen comes from a study of blood T cell repertoires in COVID-19. About the study: Italy, Spain and the United States were the sources of the convalescent and acute COVID-19 samples.

In germline, CDR1 is MNHEY, CDR2 SVGAGI. This CDR3 has 14 amino acids. The trim removed 5 bases at V and 4 bases at J, leaving 6 bases unmatched. V is TRBV6-5 and J is TRBJ2-7, with 9 bases aligning to TRBD1. The source of this sequence is a human donor in a cohort sampled during active COVID-19. Sample: peripheral blood. The CDR3 region is CASSPRTGAYEQYF. CDR3 DNA sequence: TGTGCCAGCAGTCCGCGGACAGGGGCGTACGAGCAGTACTTC.